This T cell receptor beta chain originates from a study of T cell changes during pregnancy in multiple sclerosis. Germline CDR1 and CDR2: MGHRA and YSYEKL. CDR3 size: 16 residues. Trimming shortened V by 4 bases and J by 4 bases, and 17 bases separated the two germline ends. TCRdb's copy holds only in-frame clones and misses some; the assay was immunoSEQ multiplex PCR. In the table there are over 55,000 clones, approximately 94% of which are singletons. This sequence joins TRBV4-1 and TRBJ1-5; TRBD1 might be the D (5 bases). Sequencing used CD8+ T cells from peripheral blood mononuclear cells, obtained in the third trimester of pregnancy. The TCR sequence derives from a female donor with multiple sclerosis, enrolled in a pregnancy study. The CDR3 DNA sequence: TGCGCCAGCAGCCTCCTTTTGGGGGGGGGTAATCAGCCCCAGCATTTT. Protein product: CASSLLLGGGNQPQHF.